The T cell receptor (beta chain) described here comes from a study of metastatic and nonmetastatic thyroid tumors. About the research overall: Comparison of repertoires was carried out across blood and tumor or nodule tissue from malignant and benign thyroid patients. Study findings and constraints: TCR beta diversity was reportedly significantly higher in malignant thyroid tumors than benign nodules, in blood and tumor.

This clone has ten or more counts. Its target is not known. The CDR3 covers 14 residues. Germline V CDR1 and CDR2: MNHEY, SVGEGT. Trimming shortened V by 6 bases and J by 2 bases, and 14 bases separated the two germline ends. Thyroid surgery had not been preceded by any treatment in any patient. Per the original methods: The authors used CDR3 differences across clinicopathological groups to build a distant-metastasis classifier for papillary thyroid cancer. TCRdb re-called clones via MiXCR from the PCR reads. The V and J calls come from TCRdb's annotation, not from the publication. Found here are approximately 90,000 clones, over 9.5% of them singletons; the top ten hold approximately 10%.

V gene TRBV6-2 or TRBV6-3 combines with J gene TRBJ2-7; a weak D match, TRBD1 (5 bases). Sequencing was performed on blood. The TCR sequence derives from a female donor with papillary thyroid cancer or a benign thyroid nodule (not recorded which). Some clones in this sample may be carry-over from other donors' samples. The CDR3 DNA reads TGTGCCAGCAGCGACAGCAGGCCCCCCTACGAGCAGTACTTC. This encodes CASSDSRPPYEQYF.